Shown below are 24 T cell receptor beta chains from a single sample sequenced in a study of tumor-infiltrating lymphocytes in primary liver carcinoma. The researchers produced TCR beta cDNA from around 500 ng total RNA with a constant-region primer. Nested multiplex PCR, run for three rounds with slightly modified ARM-PCR, yielded TCR beta libraries. The study ran its first two PCR rounds for approximately 10 cycles each, using TRBV1-TRBV30 forward primers and a C-beta reverse primer. TCRdb reprocessed the multiplex PCR reads with MiXCR, giving one entry per CDR3 protein. This sample has 40,000 to 60,000 distinct CDR3 sequences, with less than 75% found just once. It was from approximately 20-30 mg of unsorted bulk tissue that RNA and DNA were co-extracted. Sample: liver tumor tissue from sampling region 5. Subset of the sample: tumor region T5, tumor centre. These receptors were taken from a man aged 40-49 years with primary liver carcinoma and hepatitis B virus infection.

Concerning this clonotype itself: The junction differs from germline at one of its ends, possibly a read error. The chain carries TRBV6-5 and TRBJ2-7; D is perhaps TRBD2 (6 bases). This CDR3 contains 13 residues. Germline assignment: CDR1 MNHEY and CDR2 SVGAGI. The CDR3 bases are TGTGCCGCGCGGACTATCGGTTCCTACGAGCGGTACTTC. Amino acids: CAARTIGSYERYF.

Turning to this clonotype: At one end the junction does not follow the germline gene, possibly because of a read error. The gene calls are TRBV11-2 and TRBJ2-7; D is possibly TRBD1 (5 bases). Germline V gives CDR1 SGHAT, CDR2 FQNNGV. This CDR3 is built from 15 residues. CDR3 DNA: TGCGCCAGCACCTTTGGGGCATGGGTCTCCTACGAGCAGTACTTC. Translation gives CASTFGAWVSYEQYF.

In the case of this clonotype: The conserved phenylalanine or tryptophan normally closing the CDR3 is absent here, so this likely arose from a read error. The V and J genes are TRBV24-1 and TRBJ2-2, with 9 nucleotides matching TRBD1. The CDR3 length is 15 residues. In germline, CDR1 is KGHDR, CDR2 SFDVKD. The CDR3 is CATSTTGGNTEELFI. CDR3 coding DNA: TGTGCCACCAGTACAACAGGGGGCAACACCGAGGAGCTGTTTATT.

This clonotype has a count of ten or more. Here the CDR3 reads CASSLSQKETQYF. Here the CDR3 DNA reads TGTGCCAGCAGCTTGTCGCAGAAAGAGACCCAGTACTTC. This sequence joins TRBV5-5 and TRBJ2-5; D not certain. CDR3 size: 13 residues. Deletions cut 1 base from V and 3 bases from J, with 7 bases between. The germline V gene encodes CDR1 SGHKS and CDR2 YYEKEE (reference sequence).

The V call is TRBV4-1, the J call TRBJ2-7; D possibly corresponds to TRBD2 (6 bases). Germline CDR1 is MGHRA and CDR2 is YSYEKL. This CDR3 is 13 amino acids long. Between the trimmed V and J ends, which lost 1 base and 5 bases, there was a span of 9 bases. In nucleotides, the CDR3 is TGCGCCAGCAGCCAAGCCGGCGGGAACGAGCAGTACTTC. This gives the protein CASSQAGGNEQYF.

The sample holds one count of this clonotype. Without the conserved terminal phenylalanine or tryptophan, this CDR3 likely stems from a read error. This chain connects TRBV5-6 to TRBJ1-4; TRBD1 aligns across 10 bases. Germline V gene sequence: CDR1 SGHDT, CDR2 YYEEEE. This CDR3 region has 16 residues. CDR3 DNA: TGTGCCAGCAGCACGACAGGGGGCGGTGGTAATGAAATACTGTTTTAT. Translation gives CASSTTGGGGNEILFY.

In regard to this clonotype: Relative to the germline gene, one junction end is altered; a read error may explain this. The J gene is TRBJ2-1, the V gene TRBV5-4, with D perhaps TRBD2 (5 bases). The CDR3 sequence is 15 residues long. CDR1 is SGHNT, CDR2 YYREEE, per germline (reference sequence). This CDR3 reads CANSDRLTGYNEQFF. The CDR3 coding sequence is TGTGCCAACAGCGATCGGCTAACGGGGTACAATGAGCAGTTCTTC.

Details on this clonotype: The conserved phenylalanine or tryptophan normally closing the CDR3 is absent here, so this likely arose from a read error. The chain combines TRBV20-1 with TRBJ2-7; no reliable D call. Germline CDR1 reads DFQATT; CDR2 reads SNEGSKA (reference sequence). The V gene lost 2 bases and the J gene lost 7 bases, with 9 bases spanning the gap. This CDR3 has 11 residues. Here the CDR3 reads CSARLSTEQYC. CDR3 in DNA: TGCAGTGCTAGATTATCGACGGAGCAGTACTGC.

This clonotype was observed a handful of times. A read error may explain this, as a much larger clone is one base away. The CDR3 does not end in the conserved phenylalanine or tryptophan, so this is likely a read error. The chain combines TRBV10-3 with TRBJ2-1; 8 bases fit TRBD2. This CDR3 comprises 14 residues. V lost 7 bases to trimming and J lost 0 bases; unmatched junction nucleotides: 2. Germline lookup yields CDR1 ENHRY and CDR2 SYGVKD. CDR3 sequence reads: CAIKSGSSYNEQFL. The DNA of the CDR3 is TGTGCCATCAAAAGCGGGAGCTCCTACAATGAGCAGTTCTTA.

With respect to this clonotype: It is likely a read error, because the conserved phenylalanine at the end of the CDR3 is missing. The V and J genes are TRBV5-4 and TRBJ2-5; D is undetermined. Germline CDR1 reads SGHNT; CDR2 reads YYREEE (reference sequence). The CDR3 has 14 residues. The V end was cut by 8 bases, the J end by 2 bases, with 16 bases between. CDR3 sequence (DNA): TGTGCCAGTAAGCTGGACCTCCCACAAGAGACCCAGTACTCC. This codes for CASKLDLPQETQYS.

The CDR3 region has the DNA TGCGCCAGCAGTGAGACGCAGGGGACAGATACGCAGTATTTT. This codes for CASSETQGTDTQYF. The chain recombines TRBV10-1 with TRBJ2-3; possible D gene TRBD1, 6 bases. The CDR3 is made up of 14 amino acids. Trimming cost V 2 bases and J 3 bases, with 9 bases left between them. CDR1 and CDR2 (germline): WNHNN, SYGVQD (reference sequence).

This clonotype was recorded at least ten times. The chain joins TRBV7-9 to TRBJ1-6; no firm D call. Germline V gene sequence: CDR1 SEHNR, CDR2 FQNEAQ (reference sequence). V was trimmed by 4 bases and J by 4 bases, leaving 11 bases between them. The CDR3 extends over 15 amino acids. CDR3 residues: CASSSGQTYNSPLHF. In DNA, the CDR3 is TGTGCCAGCAGCTCCGGGCAGACATATAATTCACCCCTCCACTTT.

Points on this clonotype: In this CDR3 the conserved last residue, phenylalanine or tryptophan, is missing, so a read error is likely. The gene calls are TRBV4-2 and TRBJ2-7; 7 bases map to TRBD2. Trimming removed 10 bases from V and 1 base from J; junction bases left unmatched: 19. This CDR3 has 17 residues. The germline V gene encodes CDR1 LGHNA and CDR2 YNFKEQ. CDR3 loop: CATTGLVGVYKSYEQYL. Written as DNA, the CDR3 is TGTGCCACTACTGGACTAGTGGGAGTTTATAAGTCCTACGAGCAGTACCTA.

This rearrangement joins TRBV2 to TRBJ2-2; tentative D call: TRBD2 (7 bases). The CDR3 length is 17 residues. The germline V and J ends were trimmed by 6 bases and 1 base, with 18 bases remaining between them. Per the germline V gene, CDR1 is SNHLY and CDR2 is FYNNEI. In DNA form, the CDR3 reads TGTGCCAGCAGACCGGGACATGGGAGGGGGAACACCGGGGAGCTGTTTTTT. The encoded protein is CASRPGHGRGNTGELFF. The entire variable domain, with the rest obtained from reference TRBV2 and TRBJ2-2, is as follows: EPEVTQTPSHQVTQMGQEVILRCVPISNHLYFYWYRQILGQKVEFLVSFYNNEISEKSEIFDDQFSVERPDGSNFTLKIRSTKLEDSAMYFCASRPGHGRGNTGELFFGEGSRLTVL.

On this clonotype: The CDR3 end shows no conserved phenylalanine or tryptophan, and so a read error is likely. The chain recombines TRBV6-2 or TRBV6-3 with TRBJ2-3; 10 nucleotides match TRBD2. Germline lookup yields CDR1 MNHEY and CDR2 SVGEGT. Losses at the gene ends were 2 bases for V and 2 bases for J; bases not matched to a gene: 13. This CDR3 is 19 amino acids long. Written as DNA, the CDR3 is TGTGCCAGCAGTTACCCCCTTGGGCTAGCGGGAGACATCACAGATACGCAGTATTAT. Amino acids: CASSYPLGLAGDITDTQYY.

This clonotype occurred a few times. The chain combines TRBV28 with TRBJ2-1; TRBD2 might be the D (6 bases). The CDR3 sequence is 16 residues long. From germline, CDR1 is MDHEN and CDR2 SYDVKM. V dropped 6 bases and J dropped 2 bases, with 17 bases sitting between them. As DNA, the CDR3 is TGTGCCAGCAGGTCGGGAAGGGCGGGGACCTACAATGAGCAGTTCTTC. Translating gives CASRSGRAGTYNEQFF.

Notes on this clonotype: One junction end disagrees with the germline gene, perhaps due to a read error. The V gene is TRBV29-1, the J gene TRBJ2-7; unclear D gene. The CDR3 loop spans 14 amino acids. Per germline, CDR1 SQVTM and CDR2 ANQGSEA. CDR3 protein: CSATVAVRMYEQYF. In DNA, the CDR3 is TGCAGCGCTACTGTGGCCGTGAGGATGTACGAGCAGTACTTT.

For this clonotype: This may be a read error, as it is one base from a much larger clone. The chain links TRBV6-1 to TRBJ2-1; TRBD2 agrees at 8 bases. In germline, CDR1 is MNHNS, CDR2 SASEGT. The CDR3 loop spans 15 amino acids. CDR3 residues: CATREAGEPYSEQFF. CDR3 bases: TGTGCCACACGAGAAGCGGGAGAGCCCTACAGTGAGCAGTTCTTC.

The genes are TRBV18 and TRBJ2-3; D remains unclear. Germline V CDR1 and CDR2: KGHSH, LQKENI. The CDR3 covers 13 residues. Trimming pared 3 bases from V and 2 bases from J, leaving 6 bases between. CDR3 nucleotides: TGTGCCAGCTCACCGCGTCACACAGATACGCAGTATTTT. The encoded protein is CASSPRHTDTQYF.

As to this clonotype: A read error is possible here, since a much larger clone lies one base away. The genes are TRBV5-1 and TRBJ2-1; TRBD1 might be the D (6 bases). The CDR3 runs 15 residues. Germline CDR1 SGHRS, CDR2 YFSETQ. This chain's CDR3 is CASSLSVTRDNEQLF. The CDR3 DNA follows: TGCGCCAGCAGCCTGAGTGTGACCCGGGACAATGAGCAGTTGTTC.

On this clonotype itself: The DNA is omitted, as the CDR3 cannot be located on it reliably, and the CDR3 follows TCRdb's listing. The J gene is TRBJ2-6, the V gene TRBV29-1; the table's D call TRBD2 went unverified against the DNA. Germline values: CDR1 SQVTM, CDR2 ANQGSEA. The CDR3 spans 14 residues, counting both ends. CDR3 in amino acids: CSVGKGNGANVLTF.

As regards this clonotype: A read error may produce the germline difference seen at one junction end. The rearrangement uses TRBV28 and TRBJ1-2; 9 bases are a match to TRBD1. This CDR3 contains 13 residues. Germline lookup yields CDR1 MDHEN and CDR2 SYDVKM. DNA for the CDR3: TGTGCCAGCAGTATAGACAGGGGGAATGGCAACACCTTC. It specifies CASSIDRGNGNTF.

Remarks on this clonotype: Lacking the conserved final phenylalanine or tryptophan, this CDR3 likely reflects a read error. The V gene is TRBV11-2, the J gene TRBJ2-7; D unclear. The germline V gene encodes CDR1 SGHAT and CDR2 FQNNGV. The CDR3 has 14 amino acids. V was trimmed by 2 bases and J by 3 bases, leaving 11 bases between them. The CDR3: CASSLTDTVYEQYL. In DNA form, the CDR3 reads TGTGCCAGCAGCTTAACCGACACTGTCTACGAGCAGTACTTA.

Concerning this clonotype itself: No conserved phenylalanine or tryptophan is present at the end of the CDR3, so a read error is the likely explanation. The rearrangement uses TRBV29-1 and TRBJ2-5, with a tentative D call TRBD2 (7 bases). The germline gives CDR1 SQVTM, CDR2 ANQGSEA. Trimming pared 8 bases from V and 7 bases from J, leaving 29 bases between. The CDR3 totals 16 residues. The CDR3 here is CSISWGGAAKVGTQYL. In DNA, the CDR3 is TGCAGCATCTCTTGGGGGGGGGCCGCTAAGGTGGGGACCCAGTACTTA.